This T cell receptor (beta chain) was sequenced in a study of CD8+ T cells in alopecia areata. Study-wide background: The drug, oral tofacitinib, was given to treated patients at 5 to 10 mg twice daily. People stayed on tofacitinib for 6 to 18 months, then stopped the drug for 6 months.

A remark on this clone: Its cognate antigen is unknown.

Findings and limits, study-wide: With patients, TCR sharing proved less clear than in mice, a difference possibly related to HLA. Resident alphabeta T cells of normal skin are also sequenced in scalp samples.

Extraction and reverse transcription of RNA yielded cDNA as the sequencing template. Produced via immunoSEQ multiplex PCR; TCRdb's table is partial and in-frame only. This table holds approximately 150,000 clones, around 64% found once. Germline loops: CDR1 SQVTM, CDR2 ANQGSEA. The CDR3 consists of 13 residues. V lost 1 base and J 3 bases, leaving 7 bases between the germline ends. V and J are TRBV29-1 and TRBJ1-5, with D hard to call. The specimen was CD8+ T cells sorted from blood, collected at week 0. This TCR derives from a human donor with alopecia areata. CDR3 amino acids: CSVEVDSNQPQHF. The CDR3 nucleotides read TGCAGCGTTGAAGTGGACTCCAATCAGCCCCAGCATTTT.